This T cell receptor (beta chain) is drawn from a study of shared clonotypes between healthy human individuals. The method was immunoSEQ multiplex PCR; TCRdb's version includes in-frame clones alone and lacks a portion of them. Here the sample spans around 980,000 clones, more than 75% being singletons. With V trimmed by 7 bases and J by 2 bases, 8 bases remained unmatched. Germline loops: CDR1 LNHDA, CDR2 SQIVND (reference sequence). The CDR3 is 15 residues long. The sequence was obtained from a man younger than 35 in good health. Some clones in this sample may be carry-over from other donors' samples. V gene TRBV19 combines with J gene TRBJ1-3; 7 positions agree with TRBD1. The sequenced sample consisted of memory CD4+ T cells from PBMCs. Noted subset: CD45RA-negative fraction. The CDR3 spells CASTGTGATGNTIYF. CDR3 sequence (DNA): TGTGCCAGTACAGGTACAGGGGCTACTGGAAACACCATATATTTT.